This TCR beta chain originates from a study of sequential checkpoint blockade in melanoma. There are 14 residues in the CDR3. The V and J ends lost 2 bases and 2 bases respectively, with 7 bases between them. Germline assignment: CDR1 LGHNA and CDR2 YNFKEQ. Sample treatment: randomized to nivolumab then ipilimumab (arm A) or the reverse (arm B). Method: immunoSEQ multiplex PCR; TCRdb's copy keeps in-frame clones and lacks some. This repertoire shows over 25,000 clones, roughly 85% found once; its top ten account for around 18%. The chain combines TRBV4-2 with TRBJ2-1; D unclear. This sample comprised CD8+ T cells sorted from blood (inferred from file names), obtained from a patient given nivolumab and ipilimumab in sequence. The receptor comes from a human donor with melanoma. The CDR3 bases are TGTGCCAGCAGCCAACTGACAACCTACAATGAGCAGTTCTTC. This encodes CASSQLTTYNEQFF.